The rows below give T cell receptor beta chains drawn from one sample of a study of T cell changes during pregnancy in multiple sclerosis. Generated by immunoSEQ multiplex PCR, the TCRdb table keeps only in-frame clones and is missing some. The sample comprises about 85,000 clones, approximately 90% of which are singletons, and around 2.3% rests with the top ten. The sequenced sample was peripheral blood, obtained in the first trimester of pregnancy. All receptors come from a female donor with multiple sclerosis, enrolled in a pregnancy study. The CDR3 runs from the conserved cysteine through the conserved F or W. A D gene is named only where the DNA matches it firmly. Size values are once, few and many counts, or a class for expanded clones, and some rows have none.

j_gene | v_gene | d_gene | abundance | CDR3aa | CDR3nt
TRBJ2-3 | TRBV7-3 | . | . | CASSLTSSTDTQYF | TGTGCCAGCAGCTTAACGAGCAGCACAGATACGCAGTATTTT
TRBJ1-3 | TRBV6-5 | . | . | CASSLGAGGNTIYF | TGTGCCAGCAGTTTGGGGGCCGGTGGAAACACCATATATTTT
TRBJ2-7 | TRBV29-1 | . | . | CSVEGGPRDPYEQYF | TGCAGCGTTGAAGGAGGGCCGCGTGATCCTTACGAGCAGTACTTC
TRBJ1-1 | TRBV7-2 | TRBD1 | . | CASSTWTGGSVTEAFF | TGTGCCAGCAGCACGTGGACAGGGGGATCCGTCACTGAAGCTTTCTTT
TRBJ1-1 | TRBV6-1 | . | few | CASSGRDRTEAFF | TGTGCCAGCAGTGGCCGCGACAGGACTGAAGCTTTCTTT
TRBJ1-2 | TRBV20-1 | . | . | CSLYGYTF | TGCAGCCTTTATGGCTACACCTTC
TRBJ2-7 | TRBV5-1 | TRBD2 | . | CASSLVLAGNEQYF | TGCGCCAGCAGCTTGGTACTAGCGGGTAACGAGCAGTACTTC
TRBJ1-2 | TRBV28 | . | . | CASSQLPYGYTF | TGTGCCAGCAGTCAACTTCCCTATGGCTACACCTTC
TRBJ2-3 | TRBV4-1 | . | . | CASSQVRGGGPGTDTQYF | TGCGCCAGCAGCCAAGTAAGAGGGGGGGGACCAGGCACAGATACGCAGTATTTT
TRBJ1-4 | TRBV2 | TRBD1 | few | CASRVDRGGEKLFF | TGTGCCAGCAGGGTAGACAGGGGAGGTGAAAAACTGTTTTTT
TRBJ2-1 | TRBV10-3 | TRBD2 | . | CAIGLAVMGEQFF | TGTGCCATAGGACTAGCGGTAATGGGAGAGCAGTTCTTC
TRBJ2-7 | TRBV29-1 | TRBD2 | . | CSVEVAGGTYEQYF | TGCAGCGTTGAAGTAGCGGGGGGAACCTACGAGCAGTACTTC
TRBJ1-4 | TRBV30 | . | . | CAWSVGGKGDEKLFF | TGTGCCTGGAGTGTAGGAGGGAAAGGGGATGAAAAACTGTTTTTT
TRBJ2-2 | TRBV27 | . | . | CASSYQGTGELFF | TGTGCCAGCAGTTACCAGGGTACCGGGGAGCTGTTTTTT
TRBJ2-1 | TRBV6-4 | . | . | CASTRNEQFF | TGTGCCAGCACACGGAATGAGCAGTTCTTC
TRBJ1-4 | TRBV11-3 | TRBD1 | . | CASSFGQGGEKLFF | TGTGCCAGCAGCTTCGGACAGGGTGGTGAAAAACTGTTTTTT
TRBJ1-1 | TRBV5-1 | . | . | CASSQRDNMNTEAFF | TGCGCCAGCAGCCAAAGGGACAACATGAACACTGAAGCTTTCTTT
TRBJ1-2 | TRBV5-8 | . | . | CASSLTGVTNYGYTF | TGTGCCAGCAGCTTGACAGGCGTAACTAACTATGGCTACACCTTC
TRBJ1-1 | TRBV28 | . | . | CASSFEKGGALTEAFF | TGTGCCAGCAGTTTTGAAAAGGGAGGGGCGCTGACTGAAGCTTTCTTT
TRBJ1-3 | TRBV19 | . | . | CASSPTRTFGNTIYF | TGTGCCAGTAGTCCCACGAGGACATTCGGAAACACCATATATTTT
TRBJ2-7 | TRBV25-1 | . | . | CASRHSGRGDEQYF | TGTGCCAGCAGACACAGTGGCAGGGGAGACGAGCAGTACTTC
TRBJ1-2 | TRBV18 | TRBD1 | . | CASSPRTGEANYGYTF | TGTGCCAGCTCACCAAGGACAGGTGAAGCTAACTATGGCTACACCTTC
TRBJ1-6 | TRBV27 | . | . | CASSLSGTYNSPLHF | TGTGCCAGCAGTTTATCCGGGACATATAATTCACCCCTCCACTTT
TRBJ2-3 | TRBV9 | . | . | CASTEGVFGTDTQYF | TGTGCCAGCACAGAGGGCGTCTTTGGCACAGATACGCAGTATTTT